This is a list of T cell receptor beta chains from one sample in a study of long-term antiretroviral therapy in people with HIV. The protocol was immunoSEQ multiplex PCR, while the TCRdb copy is restricted to in-frame clones and leaves out a portion. This table holds 20,000 to 30,000 clones, roughly 80% found once. Sequenced material: unsorted PBMCs, taken 4.4 years after starting antiretroviral therapy. These receptors were collected from a man aged 25 to 40 with HIV. CDR3s include the opening cysteine and the closing phenylalanine or tryptophan. D genes are given only for firm matches. Clone size is stated in some rows and not others, as once, few, many or a class when expanded.

D: TRBD1; J: TRBJ2-7; V: TRBV27; size: few; DNA: TGTGCCAGCAGTTTCCGGGACAGTTCCAACGAGCAGTACTTC; CDR3: CASSFRDSSNEQYF
D: -; J: TRBJ1-5; V: TRBV15; size: -; DNA: TGTGCCACCAGCAGACCACCAATGGGCAATCAGCCCCAGCATTTT; CDR3: CATSRPPMGNQPQHF
D: TRBD1; J: TRBJ1-2; V: TRBV5-4; size: few; DNA: TGTGCCAGCAGCTTGGCGGACAGGGCATATGGCTACACCTTC; CDR3: CASSLADRAYGYTF
D: -; J: TRBJ1-1; V: TRBV28; size: -; DNA: TGTGCCAGCAGTTCTAGGGGAGAGAACACTGAAGCTTTCTTT; CDR3: CASSSRGENTEAFF
D: TRBD2; J: TRBJ2-5; V: TRBV9; size: -; DNA: TGTGCCAGCAGCGTAGATAGCGGGGGCGCCTACGGGGAGACCCAGTACTTC; CDR3: CASSVDSGGAYGETQYF
D: TRBD2; J: TRBJ2-1; V: TRBV28; size: once; DNA: TGTGCCAGCAGTTCCTCTAGCGGGAGGTACAATGAGCAGTTCTTC; CDR3: CASSSSSGRYNEQFF
D: TRBD2; J: TRBJ2-3; V: TRBV7-9; size: -; DNA: TGTGCCAGCAGCCCCCCTAGCGGGAGACCAGATACGCAGTATTTT; CDR3: CASSPPSGRPDTQYF
D: -; J: TRBJ1-2; V: TRBV7-3; size: few; DNA: TGTGCCAGCAGCGATAACGGGTCAGGGCTAAATGGCTACACCTTC; CDR3: CASSDNGSGLNGYTF
D: -; J: TRBJ2-2; V: TRBV5-1; size: -; DNA: TGCGCCAGCAGCTTGGTAGGCAGGGGAGGCACCGGGGAGCTGTTTTTT; CDR3: CASSLVGRGGTGELFF
D: TRBD1; J: TRBJ2-7; V: TRBV5-1; size: -; DNA: TGCGCCAGCAGCTTAGCCCGGACAGGGGCCTATACCTACGAGCAGTACTTC; CDR3: CASSLARTGAYTYEQYF
D: -; J: TRBJ2-5; V: TRBV1; size: once; DNA: TGCACCAGCAGCCAAGATGAGGGGCGGGAGGCGGGAGAGACCCAGTACTTC; CDR3: CTSSQDEGREAGETQYF
D: TRBD2; J: TRBJ2-1; V: TRBV28; size: -; DNA: TGTGCCAGCAGTTTGGGCGGGAGAACCTACAATGAGCAGTTCTTC; CDR3: CASSLGGRTYNEQFF
D: -; J: TRBJ2-7; V: TRBV19; size: few; DNA: TGTGCCAGTAGTATTATGGTTTCCTACGAGCAGTACTTC; CDR3: CASSIMVSYEQYF
D: TRBD2; J: TRBJ2-3; V: TRBV28; size: -; DNA: TGTGCCAGCAGTTTCCCAACCGGGACTAGCGGACTGACTAGCACAGATACGCAGTATTTT; CDR3: CASSFPTGTSGLTSTDTQYF
D: -; J: TRBJ1-2; V: TRBV11-2; size: -; DNA: TGTGCCAGCAGCTTAGGACAGGTTGGTGGCTACACCTTC; CDR3: CASSLGQVGGYTF
D: -; J: TRBJ1-1; V: TRBV6-5; size: -; DNA: TGTGCCAGCAGTTACGTGAAGAGCACTGAAGCTTTCTTT; CDR3: CASSYVKSTEAFF
D: -; J: TRBJ1-1; V: TRBV7-8; size: once; DNA: TGTGCCAGCAGCACGGCGGGTGCGGGATACGAAGCTTTCTTT; CDR3: CASSTAGAGYEAFF
D: -; J: TRBJ2-1; V: TRBV4-1; size: -; DNA: TGCGCCAGCAGTCTAGCAGCGACCTCCTACAATGAGCAGTTCTTC; CDR3: CASSLAATSYNEQFF
D: -; J: TRBJ2-6; V: TRBV28; size: -; DNA: TGTGCCAGCAGCCTAGACACCTTAGAAAACCTGACTTTC; CDR3: CASSLDTLENLTF
D: -; J: TRBJ2-5; V: TRBV5-1; size: -; DNA: TGCGCCAGCAGCTCCGGGGTTCGCGGGTCACAAGAGACCCAGTACTTC; CDR3: CASSSGVRGSQETQYF
D: -; J: TRBJ1-2; V: TRBV18; size: -; DNA: TGTGCCAGCTCACCACTCGCCCGGGAGAGCTATGGCTACACCTTC; CDR3: CASSPLARESYGYTF
D: TRBD2; J: TRBJ2-5; V: TRBV9; size: -; DNA: TGTGCCAGCACCCCCAGCGGGGGGGCAGAGACCCAGTACTTC; CDR3: CASTPSGGAETQYF
D: TRBD1; J: TRBJ2-7; V: TRBV27; size: -; DNA: TGTGCCAGCAGTATCGGGACAGGAAGCTCCTACGAGCAGTACTTC; CDR3: CASSIGTGSSYEQYF
D: -; J: TRBJ1-1; V: TRBV28; size: -; DNA: TGTGCCAGCCAGAAGAACACTGAAGCTTTCTTT; CDR3: CASQKNTEAFF
D: TRBD2; J: TRBJ2-7; V: TRBV5-4; size: -; DNA: TGTGCCAGCAGCTTGGCGGAACTAGCGGGAGCGCGCTACGAGCAGTACTTC; CDR3: CASSLAELAGARYEQYF
D: TRBD1; J: TRBJ2-1; V: TRBV5-1; size: -; DNA: TGCGCCAGCAAGGGGGCAGGGGGTGAGAATGAGCAGTTCTTC; CDR3: CASKGAGGENEQFF
D: TRBD2; J: TRBJ2-1; V: TRBV7-9; size: -; DNA: TGTGCCAGCAGCCCGGGGACTAGCGGGGATGTTTACAATGAGCAGTTCTTC; CDR3: CASSPGTSGDVYNEQFF
D: -; J: TRBJ2-3; V: TRBV4-3; size: -; DNA: TGCGCCAGCAGCCAAGAGGAGGGGGTAGCAGGAGATGGTACGCAGTATTTT; CDR3: CASSQEEGVAGDGTQYF
D: TRBD2; J: TRBJ2-7; V: TRBV19; size: -; DNA: TGTGCCAGTAGTAACGGACTAGCGGAAAGCTCCTACGAGCAGTACTTC; CDR3: CASSNGLAESSYEQYF
D: -; J: TRBJ2-2; V: TRBV7-9; size: few; DNA: TGTGCCAGCAGCTTCAGGGAGTACACCGGGGAGCTGTTTTTT; CDR3: CASSFREYTGELFF
D: TRBD2; J: TRBJ2-7; V: TRBV6-5; size: -; DNA: TGTGCCAGCAGTTCCGCTAGCGGGAGGAACGAGCAGTACTTC; CDR3: CASSSASGRNEQYF
D: -; J: TRBJ2-2; V: TRBV11-3; size: -; DNA: TGTGCCAGCAGCCCCAGACAGGCGTCCGGGGAGCTGTTTTTT; CDR3: CASSPRQASGELFF
D: TRBD1; J: TRBJ1-4; V: TRBV27; size: -; DNA: TGTGCCAGCAGAACTACAGGGGCCAATGAAAAACTGTTTTTT; CDR3: CASRTTGANEKLFF
D: -; J: TRBJ2-7; V: TRBV5-6; size: -; DNA: TGTGCCAGCAGCTCCGAGCCAGGGCCGGACGAGCAGTACTTC; CDR3: CASSSEPGPDEQYF
D: -; J: TRBJ1-3; V: TRBV7-2; size: -; DNA: TGTGCCAGCAGCTCCCCTCCTGGAAACACCATATATTTT; CDR3: CASSSPPGNTIYF
D: TRBD1; J: TRBJ1-2; V: TRBV4-2; size: -; DNA: TGTGCCAGCAGCCAAGATCGACAGGGGAGCAGCTATGGCTACACCTTC; CDR3: CASSQDRQGSSYGYTF
D: -; J: TRBJ1-2; V: TRBV7-9; size: -; DNA: TGTGCCAGCACCAATCGGGTGATTAACTATGGCTACACCTTC; CDR3: CASTNRVINYGYTF
D: -; J: TRBJ2-1; V: TRBV5-4; size: -; DNA: TGTGCCAGCAGCTTGAGTCGTACCAATGAGCAGTTCTTC; CDR3: CASSLSRTNEQFF
D: -; J: TRBJ1-1; V: TRBV21-1; size: once; DNA: TGTGCCAGCAGCAACAGGGGGCAAGTGGCTTTCTTT; CDR3: CASSNRGQVAFF
D: TRBD1; J: TRBJ2-7; V: TRBV18; size: -; DNA: TGTGCCAGCTCACCCGGGACAGGGGGATACGAGCAGTACTTC; CDR3: CASSPGTGGYEQYF
D: -; J: TRBJ1-2; V: TRBV7-9; size: -; DNA: TGTGCCAGCAGCTTAATGGGGGGGGCCGGGCCGGATGGCTACACCTTC; CDR3: CASSLMGGAGPDGYTF
D: -; J: TRBJ2-2; V: TRBV7-9; size: -; DNA: TGTGCCAGCAGTACAAACACCGGGGAGCTGTTTTTT; CDR3: CASSTNTGELFF
D: TRBD1; J: TRBJ1-5; V: TRBV4-1; size: -; DNA: TGCGCCAGCAGCCAAGATAGCATAGACAGGGGCCAATCGGGCAATCAGCCCCAGCATTTT; CDR3: CASSQDSIDRGQSGNQPQHF
D: TRBD1; J: TRBJ1-5; V: TRBV2; size: -; DNA: TGTGCCAGCACTCTTTCAGGGGGACAGCCCCAGCATTTT; CDR3: CASTLSGGQPQHF
D: -; J: TRBJ1-2; V: TRBV6-6; size: -; DNA: TGTGCCAGCAGTTACTCGAGTTTGGGTGGCTACACCTTC; CDR3: CASSYSSLGGYTF
D: -; J: TRBJ1-1; V: TRBV7-8; size: few; DNA: TGTGCCAGCAGGTTAACCCGGGACGGAGGATTGAACACTGAAGCTTTCTTT; CDR3: CASRLTRDGGLNTEAFF
D: -; J: TRBJ2-7; V: TRBV5-6; size: few; DNA: TGTGCCAGCAGCTCCGGACAGCCCAGCGAGCAGTACTTC; CDR3: CASSSGQPSEQYF
D: -; J: TRBJ2-7; V: TRBV4-1; size: -; DNA: TGCGCCAGCAGCCAAGACCATAATAAGGTGAGGTACTACGAGCAGTACTTC; CDR3: CASSQDHNKVRYYEQYF
D: -; J: TRBJ1-1; V: TRBV14; size: -; DNA: TGTGCCAGCAGCCGGGAGGGTGCTGAAGCTTTCTTT; CDR3: CASSREGAEAFF
D: -; J: TRBJ1-1; V: TRBV11-3; size: once; DNA: TGTGCCAGCAGCTCTCAATCGGGTACTGAAGCTTTCTTT; CDR3: CASSSQSGTEAFF
D: TRBD1; J: TRBJ1-5; V: TRBV10-2; size: -; DNA: TGCGCCAGCAGTATCGGACAGGGAAGTCAGCCCCAGCATTTT; CDR3: CASSIGQGSQPQHF
D: -; J: TRBJ2-1; V: TRBV18; size: -; DNA: TGTGCCAGCTCACCAGCTACAGGGAGCTCCTACAATGAGCAGTTCTTC; CDR3: CASSPATGSSYNEQFF
D: -; J: TRBJ1-2; V: TRBV27; size: -; DNA: TGTGCCAGCAGTTTAGGGAGGGGCGGCGGCTATGGCTACACCTTC; CDR3: CASSLGRGGGYGYTF
D: TRBD1; J: TRBJ2-1; V: TRBV7-9; size: few; DNA: TGTGCCAGCACAAAGTTAGGACAGGGGGTCTACAATGAGCAGTTCTTC; CDR3: CASTKLGQGVYNEQFF
D: -; J: TRBJ1-2; V: TRBV2; size: few; DNA: TGTGCCAGCATTGGAGGCCCTGGCTACACCTTC; CDR3: CASIGGPGYTF
D: -; J: TRBJ1-6; V: TRBV4-2; size: few; DNA: TGTGCCAGCAGCCAAGATCCTGGGTACGTGAATTCACCCCTCCACTTT; CDR3: CASSQDPGYVNSPLHF
D: -; J: TRBJ1-1; V: TRBV11-2; size: -; DNA: TGTGCCAGCAGCTCGCCGACATTAGACAGGCACACTGAAGCTTTCTTT; CDR3: CASSSPTLDRHTEAFF